This T cell receptor beta chain originates from a study of PD-1 blockade in classical Hodgkin lymphoma. Only in-frame clones appear in the TCRdb table, and some are missing; sequencing was by immunoSEQ multiplex PCR. The table includes under 40,000 clones, about 88% detected once. This clone was picked up one time. Germline V CDR1 and CDR2: SGHRS, YFSETQ. V was trimmed by 0 bases and J by 3 bases, leaving 7 bases between them. There are 13 residues in the CDR3. Time point given: newly diagnosed, previously untreated cHL patient sample. Researchers report purifying CD4+ T cells from thawed PBMCs by magnetic negative selection.

Sequencing was performed on CD4+ T cells from blood. This sequence originates from a human donor with classical Hodgkin lymphoma. This chain links TRBV5-1 with TRBJ2-7; no clear D. This chain's CDR3 is CASSLEAYYEQYF. CDR3 coding DNA: TGCGCCAGCAGCTTGGAGGCCTACTACGAGCAGTACTTC.